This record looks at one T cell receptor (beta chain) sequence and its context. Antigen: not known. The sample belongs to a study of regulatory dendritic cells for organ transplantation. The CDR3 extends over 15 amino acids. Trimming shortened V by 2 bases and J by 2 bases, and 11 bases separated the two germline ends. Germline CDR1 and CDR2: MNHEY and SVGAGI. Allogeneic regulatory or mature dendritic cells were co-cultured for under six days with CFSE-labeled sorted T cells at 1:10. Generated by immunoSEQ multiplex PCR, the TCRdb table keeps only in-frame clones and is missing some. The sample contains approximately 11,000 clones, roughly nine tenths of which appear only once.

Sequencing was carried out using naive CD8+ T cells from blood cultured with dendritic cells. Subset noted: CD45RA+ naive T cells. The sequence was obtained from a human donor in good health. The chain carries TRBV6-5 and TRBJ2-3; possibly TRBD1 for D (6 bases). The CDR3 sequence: CASSYIRGFTDTQYF. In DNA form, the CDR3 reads TGTGCCAGCAGTTACATCAGGGGATTCACAGATACGCAGTATTTT.